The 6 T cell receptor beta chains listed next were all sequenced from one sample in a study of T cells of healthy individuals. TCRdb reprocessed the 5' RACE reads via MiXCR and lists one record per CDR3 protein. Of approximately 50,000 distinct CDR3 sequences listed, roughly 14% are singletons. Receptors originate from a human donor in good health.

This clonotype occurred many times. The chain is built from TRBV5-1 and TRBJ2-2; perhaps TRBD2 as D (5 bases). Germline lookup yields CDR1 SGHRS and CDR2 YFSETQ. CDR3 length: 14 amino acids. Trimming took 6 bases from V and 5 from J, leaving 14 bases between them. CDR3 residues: CASNPGSYTGELFF. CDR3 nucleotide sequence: TGCGCCAGCAACCCGGGGTCTTATACCGGGGAGCTGTTTTTT.

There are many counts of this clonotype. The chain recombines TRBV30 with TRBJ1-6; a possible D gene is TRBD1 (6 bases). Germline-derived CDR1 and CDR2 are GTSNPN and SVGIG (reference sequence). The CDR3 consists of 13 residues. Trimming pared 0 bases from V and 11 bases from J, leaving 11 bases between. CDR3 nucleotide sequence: TGTGCCTGGAGTGTTGGGACACAGGCACCCCTCCACTTT. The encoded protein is CAWSVGTQAPLHF.

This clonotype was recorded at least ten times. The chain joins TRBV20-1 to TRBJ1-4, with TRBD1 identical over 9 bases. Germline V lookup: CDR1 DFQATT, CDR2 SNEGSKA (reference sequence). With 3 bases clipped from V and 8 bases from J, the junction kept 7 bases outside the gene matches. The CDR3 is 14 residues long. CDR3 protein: CSASRGTGNEKLFF. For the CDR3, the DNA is TGCAGTGCTAGCCGCGGGACAGGGAACGAAAAACTGTTTTTT.

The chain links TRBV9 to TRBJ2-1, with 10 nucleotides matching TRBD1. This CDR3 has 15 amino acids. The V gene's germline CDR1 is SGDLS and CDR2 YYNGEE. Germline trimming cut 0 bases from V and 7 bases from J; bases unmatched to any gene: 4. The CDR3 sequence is CASSVGGQGFNEQFF. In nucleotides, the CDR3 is TGTGCCAGCAGCGTAGGGGGACAGGGGTTTAATGAGCAGTTCTTC.

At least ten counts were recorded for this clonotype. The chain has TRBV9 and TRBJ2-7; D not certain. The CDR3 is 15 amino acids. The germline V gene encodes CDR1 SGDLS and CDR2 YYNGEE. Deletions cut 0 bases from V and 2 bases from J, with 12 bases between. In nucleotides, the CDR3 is TGTGCCAGCAGCGTAGGCGTTGCTCCCACCTACGAGCAGTACTTC. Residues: CASSVGVAPTYEQYF.

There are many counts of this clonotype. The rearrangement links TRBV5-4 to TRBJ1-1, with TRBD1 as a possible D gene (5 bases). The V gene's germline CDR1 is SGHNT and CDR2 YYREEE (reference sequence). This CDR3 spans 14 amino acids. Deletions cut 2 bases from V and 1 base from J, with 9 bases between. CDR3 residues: CASSLGGANTEAFF. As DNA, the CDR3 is TGTGCCAGCAGCTTAGGAGGGGCGAACACTGAAGCTTTCTTT.